This TCR beta chain was retrieved from a study of T cell responses to AZD1222 COVID-19 vaccine. Study conclusions and caveats: Donors in the cohort were predominantly white British and more often female, and clonal diversity was possibly underestimated. After two AZD1222 doses, spike-specific TCR breadth and depth rose versus day 0.

Germline V gene sequence: CDR1 SQVTM, CDR2 ANQGSEA. The CDR3 is made up of 13 amino acids. Germline trimming cut 4 bases from V and 6 bases from J; bases unmatched to any gene: 5. With respect to this clone: What it recognizes is unknown.

Measured with immunoSEQ multiplex PCR; TCRdb has only the in-frame clones, and not every one. The data contain about 45,000 clones, less than 85% of them singletons. This TCR came from an adult in good health. The chain joins TRBV29-1 to TRBJ2-1, with 8 nucleotides matching TRBD1. Here the sequenced sample was peripheral blood, taken on day 0 of AZD1222 vaccination. The CDR3: CSVVQGAVNEQFF. The CDR3 DNA reads TGCAGCGTTGTTCAGGGGGCAGTCAATGAGCAGTTCTTC.